This TCR beta chain originates from a study of glioma-infiltrating T cells. This clonotype was counted between two and nine times. This CDR3 region has 15 residues. Germline lookup yields CDR1 LGHDT and CDR2 YNNKEL (reference sequence). V gave up 5 bases and J gave up 5 bases, with 16 bases separating them. The iRepertoire nested amplicon-rescue multiplex PCR amplified TCR alpha and beta CDR3s from RNA. TCRdb ran MiXCR on the multiplex PCR reads and lists one entry per CDR3 protein. Of around 190,000 distinct CDR3 sequences in the sample, over 25% were seen once. This sequence was found in a human donor with low-grade glioma or glioblastoma, undergoing nonglioma brain surgery, or in good health (not recorded which). Source material: glioma tissue, nonneoplastic brain tissue, or PBMCs (not recorded which). This chain connects TRBV3-1 to TRBJ2-1; D gene unclear. CDR3 bases: TGTGCCAGCAGCATCGGCTATGCAAAGCACAATGAGCAGTTCTTC. This codes for CASSIGYAKHNEQFF.